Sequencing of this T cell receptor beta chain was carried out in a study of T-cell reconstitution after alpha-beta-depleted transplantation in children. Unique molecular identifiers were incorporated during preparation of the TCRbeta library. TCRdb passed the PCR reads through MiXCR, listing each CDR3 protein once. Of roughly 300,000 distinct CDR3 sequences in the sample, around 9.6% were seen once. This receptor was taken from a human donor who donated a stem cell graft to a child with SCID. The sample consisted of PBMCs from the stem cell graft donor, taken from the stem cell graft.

The CDR3 coding sequence is TGTGCCAGCAGCTTGGGGCCACGAACATCTGGAAACACCATATATTTT. Protein product: CASSLGPRTSGNTIYF. This rearrangement joins TRBV5-5 to TRBJ1-3, with D hard to call. V was clipped by 0 bases and J by 1 base, with 11 bases between them. The CDR3 has 16 amino acids. The germline gives CDR1 SGHKS, CDR2 YYEKEE (reference sequence). Full variable domain (rest looked up from reference TRBV5-5 and TRBJ1-3): DAGVTQSPTHLIKTRGQQVTLRCSPISGHKSVSWYQQVLGQGPQFIFQYYEKEERGRGNFPDRFSARQFPNYSSELNVNALLLGDSALYLCASSLGPRTSGNTIYFGEGSWLTVV.